The 21 T cell receptor beta chains in this list originate from one sample, sequenced in a study of blood T cell repertoires in COVID-19. TCRdb's copy holds only in-frame clones and misses some; the assay was immunoSEQ multiplex PCR. The sample records some 80,000 clones, roughly 79% being singletons. Sequencing was carried out using peripheral blood. These receptors originate from an elderly man with acute or convalescent COVID-19.

This clone was seen only once. The rearrangement joins TRBV6-5 to TRBJ2-1; D remains ambiguous. V lost 0 bases to trimming and J lost 5 bases, with 14 bases between them. The CDR3 contains 16 residues. The germline V gene encodes CDR1 MNHEY and CDR2 SVGAGI. The CDR3 protein is CASSYSRPRIDNEQFF. As DNA, the CDR3 is TGTGCCAGCAGTTACTCGAGGCCGCGGATAGACAATGAGCAGTTCTTC.

J is TRBJ2-1 and V is TRBV7-2, with 13 positions matching TRBD2. Germline CDR1 SGHTA, CDR2 FQGNSA. Trimming at V came to 5 bases and at J to 15 bases, leaving 10 bases not matched to a gene. CDR3 length equals 14 residues. CDR3: CASSTPGLAGLMFF. In nucleotides, the CDR3 is TGTGCCAGCAGCACTCCGGGACTAGCGGGATTAATGTTCTTC.

CDR3 residues: CASSHLKVTEQFF. CDR3 sequence (DNA): TGTGCCAGCAGCCACCTTAAAGTGACAGAGCAGTTCTTC. The chain couples TRBV6-5 to TRBJ2-1; D gene uncertain. The CDR3 has 13 amino acids. The V gene's germline CDR1 is MNHEY and CDR2 SVGAGI. Trimming pared 6 bases from V and 10 bases from J, leaving 16 bases between.

In its sample, this clone was seen once. The chain uses TRBV12-3 or TRBV12-4 and TRBJ1-1; TRBD1 agrees at 7 bases. This CDR3 is 13 amino acids long. With V trimmed by 5 bases and J by 4 bases, 4 bases remained unmatched. CDR3 protein: CASSVRGITEAFF. The CDR3 DNA reads as TGTGCCAGCAGTGTCAGGGGGATCACTGAAGCTTTCTTT.

The chain uses TRBV5-1 and TRBJ2-1, with 11 bases identical to TRBD2. The CDR3 is 16 residues long. The germline V gene encodes CDR1 SGHRS and CDR2 YFSETQ. Trimming took 4 bases from V and 6 from J; bases not matched to a gene: 9. The CDR3 DNA reads TGCGCCAGCAGCAAGATAGCGGGAGGGTCGGGCAATGAGCAGTTCTTC. As protein: CASSKIAGGSGNEQFF.

CDR3 amino acids: CASSLVGGGRSDNEQFF. CDR3 bases: TGTGCCAGCAGCTTGGTTGGAGGCGGGAGGTCCGACAATGAGCAGTTCTTC. The chain has TRBV5-6 and TRBJ2-1, with 8 bases matching TRBD2. With V trimmed by 0 bases and J by 5 bases, 10 bases remained unmatched. Germline loops: CDR1 SGHDT, CDR2 YYEEEE. This CDR3 has 17 amino acids.

This chain joins TRBV6-5 and TRBJ1-2, with 8 bases that match TRBD1. The germline V gene has CDR1 MNHEY and CDR2 SVGAGI. The CDR3 is 16 residues long. The junction had 12 bases not matched to a gene; V was cut back by 4 bases and J by 5 bases. The DNA of the CDR3 is TGTGCCAGCAGTTCGGAATGGACAGGGCGAGGGTATGGCTACACCTTC. This encodes CASSSEWTGRGYGYTF.

This clone was found a few times. The chain employs TRBV3-1 (or the pseudogene TRBV3-2) and TRBJ1-1, with TRBD1 identical over 7 bases. Losses at the gene ends were 4 bases for V and 2 bases for J; bases not matched to a gene: 4. Germline CDR1 is LGHDT and CDR2 is YNNKEL (reference sequence). The CDR3 has 14 residues. For the CDR3, the DNA is TGTGCCAGCAGCCTAACAGGGGTTAACACTGAAGCTTTCTTT. It specifies CASSLTGVNTEAFF.

The V and J genes are TRBV5-1 and TRBJ2-7, with 7 nucleotides matching TRBD1. V lost 5 bases and J lost 2; bases outside the gene matches: 13. This CDR3 has 16 residues. The germline CDR1 and CDR2 sequences are SGHRS and YFSETQ. The CDR3 is CASSYGPGQQTYEQYF. The CDR3, as DNA: TGCGCCAGCAGTTACGGTCCGGGACAGCAGACCTACGAGCAGTACTTC.

The rearrangement links TRBV6-2 or TRBV6-3 to TRBJ2-1, with 8 nucleotides matching TRBD2. Trimming cost V 2 bases and J 4 bases; bases outside gene matches: 4. Germline V CDR1 and CDR2: MNHEY, SVGEGT. This CDR3 has 15 amino acids. DNA of the CDR3: TGTGCCAGCAGTTACGTACTAGCGGAGTACAATGAGCAGTTCTTC. This translates into CASSYVLAEYNEQFF.

This rearrangement joins TRBV9 to TRBJ2-2; the D is unclear. CDR3 size: 12 residues. The V end was cut by 5 bases, the J end by 1 base, with 3 bases between. Looked up from germline, CDR1 is SGDLS and CDR2 is YYNGEE. CDR3 coding DNA: TGTGCCAGCAGTAAGAACACCGGGGAGCTGTTTTTT. Translating gives CASSKNTGELFF.

V and J are TRBV2 and TRBJ2-1, with TRBD2 matching 10 bases. Per germline, CDR1 SNHLY and CDR2 FYNNEI. V lost 6 bases and J lost 5; bases outside the gene matches: 4. CDR3 length equals 14 residues. This CDR3 reads CASRLAGVDNEQFF. CDR3 nucleotide sequence: TGTGCCAGCAGGCTAGCGGGAGTGGACAATGAGCAGTTCTTC.

This chain links TRBV3-1 (or the pseudogene TRBV3-2) with TRBJ2-1; 7 nucleotides match TRBD1. CDR1 is LGHDT, CDR2 YNNKEL, per germline (reference sequence). Unmatched junction bases numbered 6, after V lost 1 base and J lost 9 bases. This CDR3 spans 14 amino acids. The DNA for the CDR3 is TGTGCCAGCAGCCAAGTGGTGACAGGGACTGAGCAGTTCTTC. Protein product: CASSQVVTGTEQFF.

The chain couples TRBV5-8 to TRBJ2-7; 8 bases agree with TRBD2. Germline CDR1 reads SGHTS; CDR2 reads YDEGEE. This CDR3 is 17 amino acids long. J lost 3 bases, V lost 4 bases, and 15 bases had no gene match. The DNA for the CDR3 is TGTGCCAGCAGCAATCCAGGACTAGCCGGATTTCACTACGAGCAGTACTTC. It specifies CASSNPGLAGFHYEQYF.

As DNA, the CDR3 is TGTGCCTGGAGTGAACCGGGGGGTGAAGCTTTCTTT. Its protein product is CAWSEPGGEAFF. V is TRBV30 and J is TRBJ1-1, with D possibly TRBD1 on 5 matching bases. This CDR3 spans 12 amino acids. Germline-derived CDR1 and CDR2 are GTSNPN and SVGIG (reference sequence). V was pared by 1 base and J by 7 bases, with 10 bases between. Full variable domain (remainder filled in from reference TRBV30 and TRBJ1-1): SQTIHQWPATLVQPVGSPLSLECTVEGTSNPNLYWYRQAAGRGLQLLFYSVGIGQISSEVPQNLSASRPQDRQFILSSKKLLLSDSGFYLCAWSEPGGEAFFGQGTRLTVV.

The rearrangement links TRBV18 to TRBJ1-2, with a weak D call TRBD1 (5 bases). CDR1 and CDR2 (germline): KGHSH, LQKENI. V gave up 0 bases and J gave up 6 bases, with 14 bases separating them. This CDR3 has 15 amino acids. CDR3 in amino acids: CASSPPPQGFHGYTF. The DNA of the CDR3 is TGTGCCAGCTCACCACCTCCTCAGGGCTTTCATGGCTACACCTTC.

This clone was found a few times. The chain joins TRBV30 to TRBJ2-2, with a tentative D call TRBD1 (6 bases). Per the germline V gene, CDR1 is GTSNPN and CDR2 is SVGIG (reference sequence). This CDR3 has 13 amino acids. The V and J ends lost 2 bases and 6 bases respectively, with 10 bases between them. This CDR3 is CAWSKQGPGELFF. The CDR3 bases are TGTGCCTGGAGTAAACAGGGTCCCGGGGAGCTGTTTTTT.

The CDR3 region is CASSPVPNNSPLHF. The CDR3 coding sequence is TGTGCCAGCTCACCAGTCCCTAATAATTCACCCCTCCACTTT. The V and J genes are TRBV18 and TRBJ1-6; no firm D call. Germline assignment: CDR1 KGHSH and CDR2 LQKENI. The CDR3 is made up of 14 amino acids. V dropped 2 bases and J dropped 5 bases, with 7 bases sitting between them. Full variable domain (outside the CDR3, taken from reference TRBV18 and TRBJ1-6): NAGVMQNPRHLVRRRGQEARLRCSPMKGHSHVYWYRQLPEEGLKFMVYLQKENIIDESGMPKERFSAEFPKEGPSILRIQQVVRGDSAAYFCASSPVPNNSPLHFGNGTRLTVT.

This rearrangement joins TRBV7-9 to TRBJ2-7; D is perhaps TRBD2 (5 bases). The V end was cut by 1 base, the J end by 5 bases, with 12 bases between. The CDR3 is 14 residues long. Germline V CDR1 and CDR2: SEHNR, FQNEAQ (reference sequence). The CDR3 here is CASSLGVSGDEQYF. In DNA form, the CDR3 reads TGTGCCAGCAGCTTAGGGGTGTCCGGGGACGAGCAGTACTTC.

The chain is built from TRBV5-4 and TRBJ1-4; TRBD1 agrees at 9 bases. Germline loops: CDR1 SGHNT, CDR2 YYREEE (reference sequence). This CDR3 contains 16 residues. The trim removed 0 bases at V and 5 bases at J, leaving 5 bases unmatched. CDR3 protein: CASSLGGQGKNEKLFF. CDR3 nucleotides: TGTGCCAGCAGCTTGGGGGGACAGGGCAAAAATGAAAAACTGTTTTTT.

Concerning this clone: The sample contains more than one DNA sequence encoding this CDR3. V usage is TRBV9 and J usage is TRBJ2-1; 7 nucleotides align to TRBD2. Germline values: CDR1 SGDLS, CDR2 YYNGEE. V trimming: 0 bases; J trimming: 1 base; junction bases outside the gene matches: 4. This CDR3 is built from 16 residues. CDR3 in amino acids: CASSVVPGGSYNEQFF. The CDR3 DNA is TGTGCCAGCAGCGTAGTTCCGGGAGGTTCCTACAATGAGCAGTTCTTC.